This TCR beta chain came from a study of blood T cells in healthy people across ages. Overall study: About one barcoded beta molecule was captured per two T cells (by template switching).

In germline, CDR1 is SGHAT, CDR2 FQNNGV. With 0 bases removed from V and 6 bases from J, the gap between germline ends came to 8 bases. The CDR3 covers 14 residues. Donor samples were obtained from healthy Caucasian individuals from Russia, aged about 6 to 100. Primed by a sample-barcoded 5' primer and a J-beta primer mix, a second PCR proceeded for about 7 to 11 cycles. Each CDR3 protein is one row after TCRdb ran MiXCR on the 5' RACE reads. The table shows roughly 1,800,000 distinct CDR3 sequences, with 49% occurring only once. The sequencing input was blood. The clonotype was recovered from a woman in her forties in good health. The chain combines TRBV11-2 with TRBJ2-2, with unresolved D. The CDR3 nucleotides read TGTGCCAGCAGCTTAGATCGGAGCGCCGGGGAGCTGTTTTTT. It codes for CASSLDRSAGELFF.